This record looks at one T cell receptor (beta chain) sequence and its context. The antigen is unknown. The sample is drawn from a study of response to subunit inactivated influenza vaccine. Findings of the study overall: Each seasonal influenza vaccination, the authors suggested, recruits few new T cells.

This CDR3 is built from 15 residues. Trimming took 0 bases from V and 8 from J, leaving 14 bases between them. The V gene's germline CDR1 is MNHEY and CDR2 SVGEGT. From the RT-PCR reads, TCRdb called clonotypes with MiXCR, one entry per CDR3 protein. The sample shows about 500,000 distinct CDR3 sequences, approximately 15% of them seen only once. The sample here was CD4+ T cells sorted from PBMCs, taken approximately 25 months after vaccination. The chain is built from TRBV6-2 or TRBV6-3 and TRBJ1-5, with D unclear. The receptor was isolated from a man between 50 and 75 years old who received an inactivated influenza vaccine. In DNA form, the CDR3 reads TGTGCCAGCAGTTACTCGAAAGGAGGAGTGGAGCCCCAGCATTTT. Its protein product is CASSYSKGGVEPQHF.